This passage covers 18 T cell receptor beta chains from one sample sequenced in a study of neurological immune-mediated disorders. TCRdb processed the 5' RACE reads anew with MiXCR; each CDR3 protein has one entry. The table has some 95,000 distinct CDR3 sequences, 3% to 4% seen once. The material sequenced was PBMCs. Receptor source: a woman younger than 30 with multiple sclerosis.

This clonotype was observed many times. The J gene is TRBJ1-1, the V gene TRBV28, with TRBD1 as a possible D gene (6 bases). CDR3 length equals 16 residues. V was cut by 7 bases and J by 0 bases, with 18 bases left in between. CDR1 and CDR2 (germline): MDHEN, SYDVKM. CDR3 in DNA: TGTGCCAGCACCATGCCGGGGGGCCCAATGAACACTGAAGCTTTCTTT. This encodes CASTMPGGPMNTEAFF.

This clonotype occurred many times. This chain joins TRBV7-9 and TRBJ2-7, with 8 bases identical to TRBD2. V lost 5 bases and J lost 3; bases outside the gene matches: 12. The CDR3 loop spans 16 amino acids. The germline gives CDR1 SEHNR, CDR2 FQNEAQ (reference sequence). The CDR3 sequence: CASSPPPYRGGYEQYF. CDR3 DNA sequence: TGTGCCAGCAGCCCCCCCCCCTACCGGGGGGGCTACGAGCAGTACTTC.

This clonotype has ten or more counts. The chain links TRBV2 to TRBJ1-1; unclear D gene. Looked up from germline, CDR1 is SNHLY and CDR2 is FYNNEI. V gave up 6 bases and J gave up 5 bases, with 16 bases separating them. This CDR3 has 14 amino acids. In nucleotides, the CDR3 is TGTGCCAGCAGGAGGGTAGAGGGAAATACTGAAGCTTTCTTT. As protein: CASRRVEGNTEAFF.

This clonotype was picked up many times. The rearrangement uses TRBV10-3 and TRBJ2-7; TRBD1 agrees at 10 bases. With V trimmed by 2 bases and J by 3 bases, 4 bases remained unmatched. Germline V gene lookup returns CDR1 ENHRY and CDR2 SYGVKD. This CDR3 comprises 15 residues. CDR3 DNA: TGTGCCATCAGTGAGCCCGGACAGGGGGACTACGAGCAGTACTTC. It is translated as CAISEPGQGDYEQYF.

This clonotype has at least ten counts. V gene TRBV18 combines with J gene TRBJ2-7; 7 nucleotides align to TRBD1. CDR3 length equals 18 residues. V trimming: 4 bases; J trimming: 0 bases; junction bases outside the gene matches: 15. The germline gives CDR1 KGHSH, CDR2 LQKENI. Here the CDR3 DNA reads TGTGCCAGCTCACAAAAACTCCCCGAGGGGGCCAGCTCCTACGAGCAGTACTTC. It encodes CASSQKLPEGASSYEQYF. The full variable domain, completed using reference TRBV18 and TRBJ2-7, is NAGVMQNPRHLVRRRGQEARLRCSPMKGHSHVYWYRQLPEEGLKFMVYLQKENIIDESGMPKERFSAEFPKEGPSILRIQQVVRGDSAAYFCASSQKLPEGASSYEQYFGPGTRLTVT.

This clonotype was seen many times. This chain uses TRBV5-1 with TRBJ2-7, with D possibly being TRBD1 or TRBD2 (6 bases each). Germline V gene data show CDR1 as SGHRS and CDR2 as YFSETQ. The germline V and J ends were trimmed by 1 base and 7 bases, with 15 bases remaining between them. The CDR3 is 14 amino acids. The CDR3 spells CASSLPGVGGEQYF. The CDR3 DNA reads as TGCGCCAGCAGCTTGCCAGGGGTAGGGGGGGAGCAGTACTTC.

This clonotype came up many times. The V call is TRBV6-5, the J call TRBJ1-1; 7 bases match TRBD1. CDR3 size: 11 residues. Per germline, CDR1 MNHEY and CDR2 SVGAGI. V lost 6 bases, J lost 8 bases, and 3 bases stayed unmatched. CDR3 in amino acids: CASSSQGEAFF. The CDR3 nucleotides are TGTGCCAGCAGCTCACAGGGGGAAGCTTTCTTT.

This clonotype was recorded many times. This rearrangement joins TRBV20-1 to TRBJ2-1; D not resolved. Per the germline V gene, CDR1 is DFQATT and CDR2 is SNEGSKA (reference sequence). Trimming removed 3 bases at V and 7 bases at J, with 13 bases between. The CDR3 runs to 13 residues. CDR3 in amino acids: CSASVPLGNEQFF. Here the CDR3 DNA reads TGCAGTGCTAGTGTGCCGCTCGGGAATGAGCAGTTCTTC.

This clonotype has a count of ten or more. This chain connects TRBV4-1 to TRBJ1-4, with a weak D call TRBD1 (5 bases). V lost 2 bases, J lost 5 bases, and 15 bases lay in between. CDR3 length equals 16 residues. Looked up from germline, CDR1 is MGHRA and CDR2 is YSYEKL. This CDR3 reads CASSQSRQGPNEKLFF. The CDR3 bases are TGCGCCAGCAGCCAATCCCGGCAGGGCCCGAATGAAAAACTGTTTTTT.

This clonotype was counted between two and nine times. Given a much more abundant clone one base away, this may be a read error. The rearrangement uses TRBV7-9 and TRBJ2-3; D remains ambiguous. Trimming left V 5 bases short and J 0 bases short, with 12 bases between. Germline CDR1 and CDR2: SEHNR and FQNEAQ (reference sequence). The CDR3 is 15 amino acids. The CDR3 region is CASSHTFDSTDTQYF. The CDR3 DNA follows: TGTGCCAGCAGCCACACCTTCGATAGCACAGATACGCAGTATTTT.

This clonotype was counted at least ten times. The CDR3 reads CAIRPGGQGNYGYTF. CDR3 bases: TGTGCCATCAGACCAGGGGGACAGGGGAACTATGGCTACACCTTC. J is TRBJ1-2 and V is TRBV10-3; 10 nucleotides line up with TRBD1. Per germline, CDR1 ENHRY and CDR2 SYGVKD. The CDR3 spans 15 residues. Losses at the gene ends were 6 bases for V and 2 bases for J; bases not matched to a gene: 6.

The chain's CDR3 is CASSQDVDSIYEQYF. The CDR3 bases are TGTGCCAGCAGCCAAGACGTGGACAGCATCTACGAGCAGTACTTC. V gene TRBV14 combines with J gene TRBJ2-7; TRBD1 is a possible D gene (6 bases). Germline CDR1 reads SGHDN; CDR2 reads FVKESK. V was cut by 0 bases and J by 3 bases, with 12 bases left in between. There are 15 residues in the CDR3. Filled out from reference TRBV14 and TRBJ2-7, the complete variable domain reads EAGVTQFPSHSVIEKGQTVTLRCDPISGHDNLYWYRRVMGKEIKFLLHFVKESKQDESGMPNNRFLAERTGGTYSTLKVQPAELEDSGVYFCASSQDVDSIYEQYFGPGTRLTVT.

About this clonotype itself: A much larger clone sits a single nucleotide away, making a read error possible. This rearrangement joins TRBV6-5 to TRBJ1-6, with TRBD1 identical over 7 bases. The CDR3 totals 15 residues. Germline-derived CDR1 and CDR2 are MNHEY and SVGAGI. The CDR3 DNA sequence: TGTGCCAGCAGTTACGTGACAGGGACTAATTCACACCTCCACTTT. Amino acid sequence: CASSYVTGTNSHLHF.

The table lists this clonotype with many counts. This chain uses TRBV18 with TRBJ2-7; 7 bases line up with TRBD1. V lost 6 bases and J lost 0; bases outside the gene matches: 5. From germline, CDR1 is KGHSH and CDR2 LQKENI. CDR3 length equals 14 residues. In nucleotides, the CDR3 is TGTGCCAGCTCCAGCCGGGACAGCTCCTACGAGCAGTACTTC. The encoded protein is CASSSRDSSYEQYF.

At least ten counts were recorded for this clonotype. The V call is TRBV5-1, the J call TRBJ2-5, with D perhaps matching TRBD1 or TRBD2 (5 bases each). Germline CDR1 SGHRS, CDR2 YFSETQ. This CDR3 has 14 residues. V was clipped by 4 bases and J by 2 bases, with 12 bases between them. CDR3 region: CASSLGTEQETQYF. DNA for the CDR3: TGCGCCAGCAGCCTTGGGACGGAACAAGAGACCCAGTACTTC.

This clonotype appeared many times. J is TRBJ2-1 and V is TRBV10-3; D perhaps matches TRBD2 (7 bases). The V end was cut by 5 bases, the J end by 4 bases, with 21 bases between. Germline V gene lookup returns CDR1 ENHRY and CDR2 SYGVKD. The CDR3 spans 17 residues. The CDR3 sequence: CAISYSGGAGVYNEQFF. The CDR3 DNA reads as TGTGCCATCAGTTACTCTGGGGGGGCAGGGGTTTACAATGAGCAGTTCTTC.

This clonotype was seen ten or more times. This rearrangement joins TRBV7-9 to TRBJ2-1; 8 nucleotides line up with TRBD2. Germline CDR1 reads SEHNR; CDR2 reads FQNEAQ (reference sequence). The CDR3 is made up of 16 amino acids. Trimming took 5 bases from V and 4 from J; bases not matched to a gene: 10. The CDR3 region is CASSLSPGGGYNEQFF. DNA for the CDR3: TGTGCCAGCAGCCTTAGCCCGGGAGGGGGTTACAATGAGCAGTTCTTC.

This clonotype was counted ten times or more. CDR3 amino acids: CASSPGVSSYNEQFF. Here the CDR3 DNA reads TGTGCCAGCAGCCCGGGCGTGAGCTCCTACAATGAGCAGTTCTTC. V is TRBV13 and J is TRBJ2-1; no clear D. Between the trimmed V and J ends, which lost 5 bases and 0 bases, there was a span of 11 bases. The CDR3 has 15 amino acids. Germline assignment: CDR1 PRHDT and CDR2 FYEKMQ (reference sequence). Full variable domain (missing parts from reference TRBV13 and TRBJ2-1): AAGVIQSPRHLIKEKRETATLKCYPIPRHDTVYWYQQGPGQDPQFLISFYEKMQSDKGSIPDRFSAQQFSDYHSELNMSSLELGDSALYFCASSPGVSSYNEQFFGPGTRLTVL.